What follows are 31 T cell receptor beta chains derived from one specimen sequenced in a study of CD8 T cells in Susac syndrome. RNA was extracted with the RNeasy kit, and a quantity of roughly 0.5 to 1 ug was reverse transcribed using random hexamers. TCRdb redid the calling of the immunoSEQ multiplex PCR reads with MiXCR, one entry per CDR3 protein. The sample lists some 400,000 distinct CDR3 sequences; roughly 85% were seen once. Material for sequencing was CD8+ T cells from PBMCs. These TCRs come from a human donor with multiple sclerosis.

CDR3 sequence: CASSLIPTYEQYF. The CDR3 DNA follows: TGTGCCAGCAGCCTAATACCCACGTACGAGCAGTACTTC. J is TRBJ2-7 and V is TRBV14; D remains ambiguous. Trimming pared 4 bases from V and 4 bases from J, leaving 11 bases between. The CDR3 runs 13 residues. Germline V gene sequence: CDR1 SGHDN, CDR2 FVKESK.

The gene calls are TRBV30 and TRBJ2-7; no definite D call. V was cut by 1 base and J by 2 bases, with 9 bases left in between. CDR1 and CDR2 (germline): GTSNPN, SVGIG (reference sequence). This CDR3 is 13 amino acids long. The CDR3 region has the DNA TGTGCCTGGAGTGATAGGGTGCCCTACGAGCAGTACTTC. This translates into CAWSDRVPYEQYF.

This chain uses TRBV6-1 with TRBJ2-7, with TRBD2 matching over 7 bases. Per the germline V gene, CDR1 is MNHNS and CDR2 is SASEGT. This CDR3 is 15 amino acids long. J was trimmed by 2 bases and V by 2 bases; bases with no gene match: 6. The CDR3 region is CASSENSGRAYEQYF. The CDR3 DNA is TGTGCCAGCAGTGAAAATAGCGGGCGGGCCTACGAGCAGTACTTC.

The chain employs TRBV6-1 and TRBJ2-7; no reliable D call. Germline V lookup: CDR1 MNHNS, CDR2 SASEGT. V lost 7 bases and J lost 4, with 14 bases in between. The CDR3 length is 13 residues. Written as DNA, the CDR3 is TGTGCCAGCACACCCGAGGCTGAGTACGAGCAGTACTTC. Its protein is CASTPEAEYEQYF.

The rearrangement links TRBV30 to TRBJ2-3; D not certain. Germline assignment: CDR1 GTSNPN and CDR2 SVGIG (reference sequence). Trimming shortened V by 0 bases and J by 3 bases, and 4 bases separated the two germline ends. The CDR3 covers 12 residues. CDR3 nucleotides: TGTGCCTGGAGTGTAATAACAGATACGCAGTATTTT. Encoded protein: CAWSVITDTQYF.

The count of this clonotype is one. The rearrangement uses TRBV2 and TRBJ2-1; 8 nucleotides match TRBD2. The CDR3 length is 15 residues. V shed 4 bases and J 2 bases; nucleotides not matched to a gene: 4. Germline V gene data show CDR1 as SNHLY and CDR2 as FYNNEI. This CDR3 reads CASSAAGVAYNEQFF. DNA of the CDR3: TGTGCCAGCAGTGCAGCGGGGGTCGCCTACAATGAGCAGTTCTTC. Together with reference TRBV2 and TRBJ2-1, the CDR3 gives the full variable domain: EPEVTQTPSHQVTQMGQEVILRCVPISNHLYFYWYRQILGQKVEFLVSFYNNEISEKSEIFDDQFSVERPDGSNFTLKIRSTKLEDSAMYFCASSAAGVAYNEQFFGPGTRLTVL.

V gene TRBV24-1 combines with J gene TRBJ2-1; D is uncertain. V was shortened by 0 bases and J by 9 bases, with 5 bases between the two germline ends. Germline V CDR1 and CDR2: KGHDR, SFDVKD. CDR3 length: 12 residues. CDR3 sequence (DNA): TGTGCCACCAGTGATTTGGACCGTGAGCAGTTCTTC. Encoded protein: CATSDLDREQFF.

The chain recombines TRBV6-1 with TRBJ2-3; perhaps D is TRBD1 or TRBD2 (6 bases each). Germline V CDR1 and CDR2: MNHNS, SASEGT. The CDR3 spans 17 residues. V gave up 0 bases and J gave up 3 bases, with 16 bases separating them. In nucleotides, the CDR3 is TGTGCCAGCAGTGAAGCGCTTGGGGGGCGTCGGACAGATACGCAGTATTTT. Translation: CASSEALGGRRTDTQYF.

The V gene is TRBV15, the J gene TRBJ2-1; D unclear. Trimming stripped 3 bases from V and 7 bases from J, with 7 bases between. The CDR3 extends over 12 amino acids. CDR1 is LNHNV and CDR2 is YYDKDF in the germline V gene (reference sequence). The CDR3 reads CATSSVWNEQFF. CDR3 in DNA: TGTGCCACCAGCAGTGTATGGAATGAGCAGTTCTTC.

CDR3 nucleotides: TGTGCCAGCAGTTCTAGCGAGTCAGCCAAAAACATTCAGTACTTC. Amino acid sequence: CASSSSESAKNIQYF. The chain has TRBV12-3 or TRBV12-4 and TRBJ2-4; perhaps TRBD2 as D (6 bases). V lost 4 bases to trimming and J lost 0 bases, with 10 bases between them. This CDR3 has 15 amino acids.

J is TRBJ2-3 and V is TRBV5-1, with 12 bases that match TRBD2. The CDR3 runs 16 residues. V was pared by 5 bases and J by 4 bases, with 8 bases of the junction left unmatched. Germline V gene sequence: CDR1 SGHRS, CDR2 YFSETQ. The CDR3 loop reads CASRPFGLAGSDTQYF. DNA for the CDR3: TGCGCCAGCAGACCCTTCGGACTAGCGGGATCAGATACGCAGTATTTT.

The CDR3 region has the DNA TGTGCCTGGAGTCCCGGGACAGGGGGGTATGGCTACACCTTC. Translation gives CAWSPGTGGYGYTF. The genes are TRBV30 and TRBJ1-2; TRBD1 matches at 11 bases. Germline values: CDR1 GTSNPN, CDR2 SVGIG (reference sequence). V lost 2 bases, J lost 5 bases, and 4 bases stayed unmatched. The CDR3 covers 14 residues.

The gene calls are TRBV11-1 and TRBJ1-1; a weak D match, TRBD1 (5 bases). This CDR3 spans 12 amino acids. CDR1 is SGHAT, CDR2 FQDESV, per germline (reference sequence). Trimming cost V 5 bases and J 6 bases, with 10 bases left between them. As DNA, the CDR3 is TGTGCCAGCAGCGACCGGGACGCTGAAGCTTTCTTT. Protein sequence: CASSDRDAEAFF. Variable domain in full (rest from reference TRBV11-1 and TRBJ1-1): EAEVAQSPRYKITEKSQAVAFWCDPISGHATLYWYRQILGQGPELLVQFQDESVVDDSQLPKDRFSAERLKGVDSTLKIQPAELGDSAMYLCASSDRDAEAFFGQGTRLTVV.

The rearrangement joins TRBV5-4 to TRBJ2-7; tentatively, D is TRBD2 (6 bases). V was pared by 3 bases and J by 0 bases, with 13 bases between. The V gene's germline CDR1 is SGHNT and CDR2 YYREEE (reference sequence). The CDR3 is made up of 15 amino acids. The CDR3 reads CASSSEGLSSYEQYF. DNA of the CDR3: TGTGCCAGCAGCTCGGAGGGACTGAGCTCCTACGAGCAGTACTTC.

In this sample, this clonotype turned up once. This chain joins TRBV4-1 and TRBJ2-7; maybe TRBD2 (6 bases). Trimming left V 1 base short and J 1 base short, with 14 bases between. Germline assignment: CDR1 MGHRA and CDR2 YSYEKL. The CDR3 spans 16 residues. CDR3 DNA sequence: TGCGCCAGCAGCCAAGCAGCCGGGAGAGGGTCCTACGAGCAGTACTTC. This encodes CASSQAAGRGSYEQYF.

Here the CDR3 reads CAWSPGLASQETQYF. DNA of the CDR3: TGTGCCTGGAGCCCGGGACTAGCATCCCAAGAGACCCAGTACTTC. This chain joins TRBV30 and TRBJ2-5, with TRBD2 identical over 9 bases. Germline CDR1 reads GTSNPN; CDR2 reads SVGIG (reference sequence). V lost 3 bases and J lost 1; bases outside the gene matches: 6. This CDR3 spans 15 amino acids. The full variable domain, its missing parts supplied by reference TRBV30 and TRBJ2-5, is SQTIHQWPATLVQPVGSPLSLECTVEGTSNPNLYWYRQAAGRGLQLLFYSVGIGQISSEVPQNLSASRPQDRQFILSSKKLLLSDSGFYLCAWSPGLASQETQYFGPGTRLLVL.

This clonotype was observed a single time. The chain couples TRBV6-5 to TRBJ1-1; possible D gene TRBD1, 5 bases. CDR3 size: 13 residues. The V gene's germline CDR1 is MNHEY and CDR2 SVGAGI. V shed 3 bases and J shed 6 bases, with 11 bases lying between them. CDR3 protein: CASSYHRRAEAFF. For the CDR3, the DNA is TGTGCCAGCAGTTATCATCGCAGGGCTGAAGCTTTCTTT.

This clonotype turned up a few times. The chain combines TRBV7-2 with TRBJ2-6, with D unresolved. The CDR3 covers 15 residues. Germline V gene data show CDR1 as SGHTA and CDR2 as FQGNSA. V dropped 2 bases and J dropped 0 bases, with 5 bases sitting between them. The CDR3: CASSLLDSGANVLTF. The CDR3 DNA reads as TGTGCCAGCAGCTTACTGGACTCTGGGGCCAACGTCCTGACTTTC.

This clonotype was counted once. V gene TRBV20-1 combines with J gene TRBJ1-4; the D gene is possibly TRBD1 (5 bases). This CDR3 contains 13 residues. CDR1 and CDR2 from the germline V gene are DFQATT and SNEGSKA (reference sequence). Trimming removed 3 bases at V and 5 bases at J, with 10 bases between. CDR3 region: CSASHRSNEKLFF. CDR3 DNA: TGCAGTGCTAGTCACAGGTCGAATGAAAAACTGTTTTTT.

The chain joins TRBV11-2 to TRBJ2-6; D may be TRBD1 (6 bases). V dropped 2 bases and J dropped 5 bases, with 10 bases sitting between them. Germline V lookup: CDR1 SGHAT, CDR2 FQNNGV. CDR3 length: 15 residues. The CDR3 protein is CASSLRQERANVLTF. The CDR3 DNA reads as TGTGCCAGCAGCTTACGACAGGAGCGGGCCAACGTCCTGACTTTC.

The CDR3 region is CASSGGLGVQDQPQHF. The DNA of the CDR3 is TGTGCCAGCAGTGGGGGGCTCGGGGTGCAAGATCAGCCCCAGCATTTT. The chain couples TRBV2 to TRBJ1-5, with a possible D match to TRBD1 (6 bases). The V end was cut by 4 bases, the J end by 5 bases, with 18 bases between. Germline V CDR1 and CDR2: SNHLY, FYNNEI. This CDR3 region has 16 residues.

The chain joins TRBV23-1 to TRBJ1-5; D is unresolved. TRBV23-1 counts as an open reading frame of uncertain function. Trimming left V 2 bases short and J 4 bases short, with 18 bases between. There are 17 residues in the CDR3. This CDR3 reads CASSQGGLVRCNQPQHF. DNA of the CDR3: TGCGCCAGCAGTCAAGGAGGTTTAGTTCGGTGTAATCAGCCCCAGCATTTT.

The CDR3, as DNA: TGTGCCACCAGCCATCGAAGACAAGCGAGCACAGATACGCAGTATTTT. Its translation is CATSHRRQASTDTQYF. This chain links TRBV15 with TRBJ2-3; D gene unclear. This CDR3 contains 16 residues. Trimming took off 5 bases at V and 0 bases at J, with 15 bases between the two ends. The germline CDR1 and CDR2 sequences are LNHNV and YYDKDF (reference sequence).

This rearrangement joins TRBV20-1 to TRBJ2-7; TRBD2 is a possible D gene (5 bases). This CDR3 has 14 amino acids. V was shortened by 0 bases and J by 3 bases, with 12 bases between the two germline ends. The germline CDR1 and CDR2 sequences are DFQATT and SNEGSKA (reference sequence). In DNA, the CDR3 is TGCAGTGCTAGAGATCTGAGCGGCCACTACGAGCAGTACTTC. Encoded protein: CSARDLSGHYEQYF.

The J gene is TRBJ2-1, the V gene TRBV25-1, with 14 bases matching TRBD2. Per germline, CDR1 MGHDK and CDR2 SYGVNS. V was pared by 2 bases and J by 0 bases, with 6 bases of the junction left unmatched. The CDR3 runs to 19 residues. CDR3 coding DNA: TGTGCCAGCAGTGAAATGGGACTAGCGGGAGTGAGCTCCTACAATGAGCAGTTCTTC. Amino acid sequence: CASSEMGLAGVSSYNEQFF.

The chain couples TRBV20-1 to TRBJ2-7; 11 positions agree with TRBD2. The CDR3 spans 15 residues. V dropped 4 bases and J dropped 3; count of bases not matched to a gene: 8. The germline gives CDR1 DFQATT, CDR2 SNEGSKA (reference sequence). The DNA of the CDR3 is TGCAGTGCTAAAAACCCTAGCGGGGGGATCTACGAGCAGTACTTC. This gives the protein CSAKNPSGGIYEQYF.

This chain joins TRBV4-1 and TRBJ2-7, with 8 bases that match TRBD1. V lost 2 bases, J lost 0 bases, and 9 bases stayed unmatched. This CDR3 region has 17 residues. CDR1 is MGHRA and CDR2 is YSYEKL in the germline V gene. The CDR3 bases are TGCGCCAGCAGCCAACTGCCCGGACAGGGTGTCTCCTACGAGCAGTACTTC. Translation: CASSQLPGQGVSYEQYF.

A single count supports this clonotype. J is TRBJ2-3 and V is TRBV5-6; TRBD1 matches 9 bases. Germline CDR1 reads SGHDT; CDR2 reads YYEEEE. The V and J ends lost 7 bases and 4 bases, in that order; junction bases with no gene match: 31. The CDR3 sequence is 22 residues long. CDR3 sequence: CASVRTGAIEGGSADYPDTQYF. CDR3 bases: TGTGCCAGCGTCCGGACAGGGGCGATTGAAGGCGGGAGCGCCGATTACCCAGATACGCAGTATTTT.

This chain joins TRBV6-5 and TRBJ1-1; TRBD1 aligns across 10 bases. The CDR3 is made up of 15 amino acids. The germline V gene encodes CDR1 MNHEY and CDR2 SVGAGI. The trim removed 0 bases at V and 13 bases at J, leaving 11 bases unmatched. The CDR3 here is CASSYSGQGTLGGFF. Here the CDR3 DNA reads TGTGCCAGCAGTTACTCGGGACAGGGGACTCTTGGAGGTTTCTTT.

The V gene is TRBV19, the J gene TRBJ2-7, with D possibly TRBD1 on 6 matching bases. The CDR3 is 16 residues long. The ends were cut back, 5 bases at V and 7 bases at J, with 24 bases in the middle. Germline V CDR1 and CDR2: LNHDA, SQIVND (reference sequence). The CDR3 region has the DNA TGTGCCAGTAGTGGAGACAGGAGACCTTTTGGCGGGGAGCAGTACTTC. Translated, it gives CASSGDRRPFGGEQYF.

The chain employs TRBV3-1 and TRBJ2-7, with 9 bases matching TRBD2. Unmatched junction bases numbered 9, after V lost 4 bases and J lost 5 bases. In germline, CDR1 is LGHDT, CDR2 YNNKEL (reference sequence). The CDR3 is 15 residues long. The chain's CDR3 is CASSLGTSFPHEQYF. The CDR3 nucleotides are TGTGCCAGCAGCCTCGGGACTAGCTTTCCCCACGAGCAGTACTTC.